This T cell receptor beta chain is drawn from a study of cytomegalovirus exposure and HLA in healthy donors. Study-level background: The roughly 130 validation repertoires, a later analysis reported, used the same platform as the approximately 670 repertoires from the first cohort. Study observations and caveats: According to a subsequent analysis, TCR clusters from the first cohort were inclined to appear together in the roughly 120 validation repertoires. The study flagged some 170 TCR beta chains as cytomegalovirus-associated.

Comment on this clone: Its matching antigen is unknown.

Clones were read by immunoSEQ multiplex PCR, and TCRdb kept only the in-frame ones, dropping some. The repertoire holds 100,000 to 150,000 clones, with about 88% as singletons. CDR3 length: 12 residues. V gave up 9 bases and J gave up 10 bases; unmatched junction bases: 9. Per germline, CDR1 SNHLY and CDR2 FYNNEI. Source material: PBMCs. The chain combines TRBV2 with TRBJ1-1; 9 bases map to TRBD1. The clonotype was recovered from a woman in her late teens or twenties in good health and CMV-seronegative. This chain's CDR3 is CARERGQGGAFF. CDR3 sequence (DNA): TGTGCCAGGGAGAGGGGACAGGGAGGAGCTTTCTTT.